This is a list of T cell receptor beta chains from one sample in a study of blood T cell repertoires in COVID-19. This table comes from immunoSEQ multiplex PCR, and its TCRdb copy is limited to in-frame clones, with some not included. The data hold approximately 98,000 clones, with about 84% observed a single time. Specimen: peripheral blood. The origin of the receptors is a woman aged 80 or over with acute or convalescent COVID-19. Both conserved end residues are part of each CDR3. The D gene is left open where the match is weak. Size tells how often a clone was seen (once, few, many) or the class of an expanded clone, and some rows leave it out.

abundance,v_gene,d_gene,j_gene,CDR3nt,CDR3aa
.,TRBV6-6,.,TRBJ2-1,TGTGCCAGCAGTTACGCCGGCAATGAGCAGTTCTTC,CASSYAGNEQFF
.,TRBV7-8,TRBD1,TRBJ1-6,TGTGCCAGCAGCTCCGGGACAGGGCCTTCACCCCTCCACTTT,CASSSGTGPSPLHF
.,TRBV29-1,TRBD1,TRBJ1-1,TGCAGCGTTGAAGCACTCTACCTAACCGGGACAGGGGTGATGAACACTGAAGCTTTCTTT,CSVEALYLTGTGVMNTEAFF
.,TRBV4-3,TRBD2,TRBJ2-3,TGCGCCAGCAGCCAAGGGGCGGGGGGGAGCACAGATACGCAGTATTTT,CASSQGAGGSTDTQYF
.,TRBV5-1,.,TRBJ2-2,TGCGCCAGCAGCTTGGAGGCCCACGGGTCCGGGGAGCTGTTTTTT,CASSLEAHGSGELFF
once,TRBV30,TRBD1,TRBJ1-2,TGTGCCTGGAGTTACAGGGGGGCGGCTGGCTACACCTTC,CAWSYRGAAGYTF
.,TRBV5-3,TRBD1,TRBJ2-1,TGTGCCAGAAGCCCGGACAGGGTACGGGCTAGTAATGAGCAGTTCTTC,CARSPDRVRASNEQFF
.,TRBV5-4,TRBD1,TRBJ2-4,TGTGCCAGCAGCCAGGGACAGGGGGCACAACAAAACATTCAGTACTTC,CASSQGQGAQQNIQYF
.,TRBV27,TRBD1,TRBJ1-5,TGTGCCAGCAGGTTAGGGGGGACAGGATCTTATAGCAATCAGCCCCAGCATTTT,CASRLGGTGSYSNQPQHF
.,TRBV5-8,TRBD1,TRBJ1-1,TGTGCCAGCAGCACCGGACAGGGCTTTGACACTGAAGCTTTCTTT,CASSTGQGFDTEAFF
.,TRBV27,TRBD2,TRBJ2-2,TGTGCCAGCTGGCCTCCGGACTCGCGGGGGGGCGGGGTGGGCGGGGAGCTGTTTTTT,CASWPPDSRGGGVGGELFF
once,TRBV2,.,TRBJ1-6,TGTGCCAGCAAGTCACAGGTTAATTCACCCCTCCACTTT,CASKSQVNSPLHF
.,TRBV30,.,TRBJ1-4,TGTGCCTGGACCACGACAGTGGGTAATGAAAAACTGTTTTTT,CAWTTTVGNEKLFF